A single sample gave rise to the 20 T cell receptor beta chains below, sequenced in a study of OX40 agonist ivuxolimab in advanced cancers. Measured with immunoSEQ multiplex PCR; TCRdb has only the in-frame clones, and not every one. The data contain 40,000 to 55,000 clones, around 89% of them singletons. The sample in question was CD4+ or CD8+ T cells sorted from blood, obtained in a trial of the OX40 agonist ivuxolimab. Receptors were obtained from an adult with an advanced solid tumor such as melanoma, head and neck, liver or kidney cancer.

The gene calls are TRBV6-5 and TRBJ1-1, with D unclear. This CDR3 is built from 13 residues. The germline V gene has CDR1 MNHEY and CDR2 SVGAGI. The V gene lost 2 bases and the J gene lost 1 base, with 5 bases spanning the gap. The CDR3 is CASSYLKNTEAFF. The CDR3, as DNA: TGTGCCAGCAGTTACCTCAAGAACACTGAAGCTTTCTTT.

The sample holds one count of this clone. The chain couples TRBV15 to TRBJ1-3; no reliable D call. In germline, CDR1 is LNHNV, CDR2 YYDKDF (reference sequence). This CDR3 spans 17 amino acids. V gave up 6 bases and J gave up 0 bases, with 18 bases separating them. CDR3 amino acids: CATRPDHGPSSGNTIYF. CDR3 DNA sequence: TGTGCCACCAGGCCGGACCACGGGCCAAGCTCTGGAAACACCATATATTTT.

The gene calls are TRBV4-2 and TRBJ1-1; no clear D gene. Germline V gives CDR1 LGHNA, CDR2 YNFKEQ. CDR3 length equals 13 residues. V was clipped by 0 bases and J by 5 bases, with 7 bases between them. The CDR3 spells CASSQDPFTEAFF. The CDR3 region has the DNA TGTGCCAGCAGCCAAGATCCCTTTACTGAAGCTTTCTTT.

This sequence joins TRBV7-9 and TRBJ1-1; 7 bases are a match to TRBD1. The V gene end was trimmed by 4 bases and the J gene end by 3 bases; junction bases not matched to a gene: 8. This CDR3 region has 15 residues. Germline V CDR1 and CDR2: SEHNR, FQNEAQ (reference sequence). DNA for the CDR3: TGTGCCAGCAGCTGGGTCGGGACAGATGACACTGAAGCTTTCTTT. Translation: CASSWVGTDDTEAFF. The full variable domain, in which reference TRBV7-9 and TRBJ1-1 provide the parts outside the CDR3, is DTGVSQNPRHKITKRGQNVTFRCDPISEHNRLYWYRQTLGQGPEFLTYFQNEAQLEKSRLLSDRFSAERPKGSFSTLEIQRTEQGDSAMYLCASSWVGTDDTEAFFGQGTRLTVV.

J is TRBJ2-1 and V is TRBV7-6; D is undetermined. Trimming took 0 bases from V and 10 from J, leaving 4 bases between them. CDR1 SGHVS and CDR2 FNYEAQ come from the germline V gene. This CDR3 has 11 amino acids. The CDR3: CASSLANEQFF. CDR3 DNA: TGTGCCAGCAGCTTAGCGAACGAGCAGTTCTTC.

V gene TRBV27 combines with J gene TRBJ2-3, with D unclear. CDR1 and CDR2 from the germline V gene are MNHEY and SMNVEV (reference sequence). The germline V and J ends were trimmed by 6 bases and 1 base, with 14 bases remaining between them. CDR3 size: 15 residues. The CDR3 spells CASRERSMGTDTQYF. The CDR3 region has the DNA TGTGCCAGCAGGGAAAGATCGATGGGCACAGATACGCAGTATTTT.

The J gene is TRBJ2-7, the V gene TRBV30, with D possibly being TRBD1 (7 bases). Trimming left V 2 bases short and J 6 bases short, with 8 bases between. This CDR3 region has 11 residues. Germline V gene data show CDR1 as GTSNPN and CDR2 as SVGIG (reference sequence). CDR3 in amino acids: CAWSQGGEQYF. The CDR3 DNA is TGTGCCTGGAGTCAGGGGGGCGAGCAGTACTTC.

As DNA, the CDR3 is TGCAGCGTTGATACGACCCAGGAGGGGACCCAGTACTTC. This gives the protein CSVDTTQEGTQYF. The chain couples TRBV29-1 to TRBJ2-5; possibly TRBD2 for D (6 bases). V was trimmed by 3 bases and J by 7 bases, leaving 15 bases between them. The germline V gene encodes CDR1 SQVTM and CDR2 ANQGSEA. This CDR3 is 13 amino acids long. The whole variable domain, filled in from reference TRBV29-1 and TRBJ2-5, reads SAVISQKPSRDICQRGTSLTIQCQVDSQVTMMFWYRQQPGQSLTLIATANQGSEATYESGFVIDKFPISRPNLTFSTLTVSNMSPEDSSIYLCSVDTTQEGTQYFGPGTRLLVL.

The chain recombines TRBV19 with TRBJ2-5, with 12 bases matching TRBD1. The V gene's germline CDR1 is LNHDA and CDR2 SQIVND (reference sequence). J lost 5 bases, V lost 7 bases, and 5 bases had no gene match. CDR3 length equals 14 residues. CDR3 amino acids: CASTGTGGLETQYF. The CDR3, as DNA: TGTGCCAGTACCGGGACAGGGGGCCTGGAGACCCAGTACTTC.

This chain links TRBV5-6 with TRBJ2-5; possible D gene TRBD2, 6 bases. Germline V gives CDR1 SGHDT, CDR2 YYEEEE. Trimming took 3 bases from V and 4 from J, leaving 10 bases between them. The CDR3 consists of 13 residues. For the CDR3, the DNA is TGTGCCAGCAGCTGGGCGGAGGGAGAGACCCAGTACTTC. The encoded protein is CASSWAEGETQYF.

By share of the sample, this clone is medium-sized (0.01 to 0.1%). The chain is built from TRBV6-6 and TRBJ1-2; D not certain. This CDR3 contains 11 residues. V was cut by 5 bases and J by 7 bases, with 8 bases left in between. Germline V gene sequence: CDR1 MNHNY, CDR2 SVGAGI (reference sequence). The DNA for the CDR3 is TGTGCCAGCAGTCCCAAAAGTGGCTACACCTTC. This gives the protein CASSPKSGYTF.

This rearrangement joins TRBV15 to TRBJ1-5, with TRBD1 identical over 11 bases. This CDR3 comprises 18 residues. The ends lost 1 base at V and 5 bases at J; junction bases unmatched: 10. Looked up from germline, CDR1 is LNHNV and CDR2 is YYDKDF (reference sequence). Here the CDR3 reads CATSRVPGRTGGYQPQHF. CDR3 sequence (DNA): TGTGCCACCAGCAGAGTCCCGGGCAGGACAGGGGGCTATCAGCCCCAGCATTTT. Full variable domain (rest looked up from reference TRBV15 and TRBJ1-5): DAMVIQNPRYQVTQFGKPVTLSCSQTLNHNVMYWYQQKSSQAPKLLFHYYDKDFNNEADTPDNFQSRRPNTSFCFLDIRSPGLGDTAMYLCATSRVPGRTGGYQPQHFGDGTRLSIL.

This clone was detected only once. The CDR3 nucleotides are TGTGCCAAAAATAGCCGGACTAGCGGCCAATTCACAGATACGCAGTATTTT. This encodes CAKNSRTSGQFTDTQYF. The chain employs TRBV7-2 and TRBJ2-3; 10 bases line up with TRBD2. V gave up 10 bases and J gave up 2 bases; unmatched junction bases: 15. The CDR3 length is 17 residues. The V gene's germline CDR1 is SGHTA and CDR2 FQGNSA.

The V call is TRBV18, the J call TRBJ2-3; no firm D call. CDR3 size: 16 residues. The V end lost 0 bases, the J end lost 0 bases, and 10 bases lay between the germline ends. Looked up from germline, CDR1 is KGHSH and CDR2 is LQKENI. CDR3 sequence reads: CASSPPGLRSTDTQYF. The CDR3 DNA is TGTGCCAGCTCACCACCGGGTCTGCGGAGCACAGATACGCAGTATTTT.

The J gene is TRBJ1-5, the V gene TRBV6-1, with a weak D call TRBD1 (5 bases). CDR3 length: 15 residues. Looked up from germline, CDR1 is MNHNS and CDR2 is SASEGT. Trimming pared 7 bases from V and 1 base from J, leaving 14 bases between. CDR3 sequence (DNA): TGTGCCAGCAATGAGCACGGGACCAGCAATCAGCCCCAGCATTTT. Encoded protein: CASNEHGTSNQPQHF.

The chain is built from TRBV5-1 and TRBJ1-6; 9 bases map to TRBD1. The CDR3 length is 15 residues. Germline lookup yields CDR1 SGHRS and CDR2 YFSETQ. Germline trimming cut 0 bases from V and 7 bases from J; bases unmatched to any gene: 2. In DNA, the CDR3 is TGCGCCAGCAGCTTGGATGGACAGGGGAATTCACCCCTCCACTTT. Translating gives CASSLDGQGNSPLHF.

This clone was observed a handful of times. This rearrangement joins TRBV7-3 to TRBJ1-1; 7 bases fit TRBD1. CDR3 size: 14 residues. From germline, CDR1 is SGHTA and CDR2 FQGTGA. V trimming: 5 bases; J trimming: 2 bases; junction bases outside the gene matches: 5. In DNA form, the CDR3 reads TGTGCCAGCAGCCCACGACAGGGAAACACTGAAGCTTTCTTT. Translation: CASSPRQGNTEAFF.

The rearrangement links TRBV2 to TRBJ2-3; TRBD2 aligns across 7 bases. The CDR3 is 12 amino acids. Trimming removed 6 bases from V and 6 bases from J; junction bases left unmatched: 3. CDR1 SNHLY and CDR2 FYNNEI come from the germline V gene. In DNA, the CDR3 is TGTGCCAGCAGGTTTAGCGGGGATACGCAGTATTTT. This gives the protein CASRFSGDTQYF.

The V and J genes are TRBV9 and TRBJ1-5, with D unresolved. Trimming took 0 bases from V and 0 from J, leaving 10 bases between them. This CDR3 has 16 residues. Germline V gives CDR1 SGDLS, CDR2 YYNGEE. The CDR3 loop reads CASSVGPGISNQPQHF. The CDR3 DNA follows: TGTGCCAGCAGCGTAGGGCCGGGTATTAGCAATCAGCCCCAGCATTTT.

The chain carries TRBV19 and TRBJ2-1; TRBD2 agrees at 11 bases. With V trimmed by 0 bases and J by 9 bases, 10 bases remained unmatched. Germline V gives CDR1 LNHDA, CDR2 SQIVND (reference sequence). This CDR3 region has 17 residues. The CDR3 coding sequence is TGTGCCAGTAGTATAGATCGGGAACTAGCGGGAGCCACTGAGCAGTTCTTC. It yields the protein CASSIDRELAGATEQFF. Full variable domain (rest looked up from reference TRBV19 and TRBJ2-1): DGGITQSPKYLFRKEGQNVTLSCEQNLNHDAMYWYRQDPGQGLRLIYYSQIVNDFQKGDIAEGYSVSREKKESFPLTVTSAQKNPTAFYLCASSIDRELAGATEQFFGPGTRLTVL.